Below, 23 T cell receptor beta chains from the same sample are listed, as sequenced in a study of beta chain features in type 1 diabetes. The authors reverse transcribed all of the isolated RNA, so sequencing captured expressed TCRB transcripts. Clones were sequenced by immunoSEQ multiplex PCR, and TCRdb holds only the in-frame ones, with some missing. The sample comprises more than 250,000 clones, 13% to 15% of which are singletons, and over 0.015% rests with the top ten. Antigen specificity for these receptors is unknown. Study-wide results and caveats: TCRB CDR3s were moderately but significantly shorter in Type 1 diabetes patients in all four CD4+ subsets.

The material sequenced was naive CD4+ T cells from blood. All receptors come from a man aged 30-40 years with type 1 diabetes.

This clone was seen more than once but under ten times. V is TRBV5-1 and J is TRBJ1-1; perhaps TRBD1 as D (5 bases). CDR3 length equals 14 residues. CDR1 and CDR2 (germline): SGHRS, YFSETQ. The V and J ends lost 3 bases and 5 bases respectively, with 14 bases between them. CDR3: CASSSGGVNTEAFF. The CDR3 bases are TGCGCCAGCAGCTCGGGAGGGGTAAATACTGAAGCTTTCTTT. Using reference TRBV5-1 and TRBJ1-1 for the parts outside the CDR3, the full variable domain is KAGVTQTPRYLIKTRGQQVTLSCSPISGHRSVSWYQQTPGQGLQFLFEYFSETQRNKGNFPGRFSGRQFSNSRSEMNVSTLELGDSALYLCASSSGGVNTEAFFGQGTRLTVV.

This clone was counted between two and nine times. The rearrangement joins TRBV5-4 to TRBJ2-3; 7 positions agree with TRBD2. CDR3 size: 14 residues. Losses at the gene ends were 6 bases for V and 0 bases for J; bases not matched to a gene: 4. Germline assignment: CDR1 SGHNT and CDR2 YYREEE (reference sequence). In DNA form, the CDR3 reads TGTGCCAGCACTACTAGCGCTAGCACAGATACGCAGTATTTT. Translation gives CASTTSASTDTQYF.

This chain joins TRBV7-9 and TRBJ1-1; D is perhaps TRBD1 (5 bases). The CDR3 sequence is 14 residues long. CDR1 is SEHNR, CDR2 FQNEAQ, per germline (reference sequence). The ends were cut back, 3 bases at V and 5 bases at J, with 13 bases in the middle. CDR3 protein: CASSFPAGGTEAFF. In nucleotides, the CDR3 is TGTGCCAGCAGCTTTCCCGCGGGGGGTACTGAAGCTTTCTTT.

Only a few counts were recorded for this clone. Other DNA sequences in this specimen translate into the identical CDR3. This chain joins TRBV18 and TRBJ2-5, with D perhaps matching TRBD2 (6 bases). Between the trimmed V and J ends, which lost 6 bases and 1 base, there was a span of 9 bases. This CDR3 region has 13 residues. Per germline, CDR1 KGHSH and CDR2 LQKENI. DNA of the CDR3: TGTGCCAGCTCTCGCGGGGTCCAAGAGACCCAGTACTTC. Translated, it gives CASSRGVQETQYF.

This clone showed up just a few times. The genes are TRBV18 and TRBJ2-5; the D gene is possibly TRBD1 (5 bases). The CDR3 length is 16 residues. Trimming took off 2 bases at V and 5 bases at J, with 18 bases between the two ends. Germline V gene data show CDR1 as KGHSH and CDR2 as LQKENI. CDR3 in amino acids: CASSPWTPDRRETQYF. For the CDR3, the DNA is TGTGCCAGCTCACCATGGACACCGGACCGTCGGGAGACCCAGTACTTC.

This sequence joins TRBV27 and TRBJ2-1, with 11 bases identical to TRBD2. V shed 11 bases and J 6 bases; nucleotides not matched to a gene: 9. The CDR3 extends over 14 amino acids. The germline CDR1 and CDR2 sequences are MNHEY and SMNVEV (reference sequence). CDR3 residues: CAAQRLAGINEQFF. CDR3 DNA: TGTGCCGCTCAACGACTAGCGGGAATCAATGAGCAGTTCTTC.

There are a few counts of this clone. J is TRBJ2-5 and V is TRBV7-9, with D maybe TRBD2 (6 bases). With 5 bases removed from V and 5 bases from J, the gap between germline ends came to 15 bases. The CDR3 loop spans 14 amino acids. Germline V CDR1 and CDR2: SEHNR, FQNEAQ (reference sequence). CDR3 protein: CASSRRGSRETQYF. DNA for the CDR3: TGTGCCAGCAGCCGCCGGGGGTCACGGGAGACCCAGTACTTC.

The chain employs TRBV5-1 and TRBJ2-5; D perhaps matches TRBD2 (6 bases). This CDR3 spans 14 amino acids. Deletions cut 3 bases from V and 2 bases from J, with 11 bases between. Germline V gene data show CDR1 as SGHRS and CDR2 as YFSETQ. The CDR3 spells CASSYGTAQETQYF. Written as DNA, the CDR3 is TGCGCCAGCAGCTACGGGACTGCGCAAGAGACCCAGTACTTC.

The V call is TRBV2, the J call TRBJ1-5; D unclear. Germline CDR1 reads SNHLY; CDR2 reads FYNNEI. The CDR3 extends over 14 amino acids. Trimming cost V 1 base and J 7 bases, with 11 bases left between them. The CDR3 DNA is TGTGCCAGCAGTGAAGGGGGTAGAGGGCAGCCCCAGCATTTT. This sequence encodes CASSEGGRGQPQHF.

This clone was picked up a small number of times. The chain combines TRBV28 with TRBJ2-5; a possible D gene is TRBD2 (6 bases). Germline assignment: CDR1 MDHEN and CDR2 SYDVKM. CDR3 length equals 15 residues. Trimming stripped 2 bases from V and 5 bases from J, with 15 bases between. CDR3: CASSLPGDVAETQYF. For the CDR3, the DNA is TGTGCCAGCAGTTTACCGGGAGATGTGGCGGAGACCCAGTACTTC.

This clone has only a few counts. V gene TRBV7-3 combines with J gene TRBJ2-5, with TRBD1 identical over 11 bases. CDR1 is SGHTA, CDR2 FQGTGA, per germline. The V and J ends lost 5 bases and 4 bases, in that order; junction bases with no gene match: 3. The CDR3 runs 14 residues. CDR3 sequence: CASSRGTGGETQYF. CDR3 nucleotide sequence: TGTGCCAGCAGCAGAGGGACAGGGGGAGAGACCCAGTACTTC.

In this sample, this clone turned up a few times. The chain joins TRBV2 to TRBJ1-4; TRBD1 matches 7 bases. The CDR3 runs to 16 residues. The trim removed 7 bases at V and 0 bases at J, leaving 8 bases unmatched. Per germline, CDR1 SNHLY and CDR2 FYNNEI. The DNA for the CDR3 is TGTGCCAGCATCCGGGGCGGGACAGCAACTAATGAAAAACTGTTTTTT. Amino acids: CASIRGGTATNEKLFF.

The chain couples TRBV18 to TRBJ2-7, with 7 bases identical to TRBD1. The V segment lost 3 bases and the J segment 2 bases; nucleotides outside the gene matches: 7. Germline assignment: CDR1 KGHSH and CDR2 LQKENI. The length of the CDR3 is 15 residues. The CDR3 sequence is CASSPITGVTYEQYF. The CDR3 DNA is TGTGCCAGCTCACCGATTACAGGGGTTACCTACGAGCAGTACTTC.

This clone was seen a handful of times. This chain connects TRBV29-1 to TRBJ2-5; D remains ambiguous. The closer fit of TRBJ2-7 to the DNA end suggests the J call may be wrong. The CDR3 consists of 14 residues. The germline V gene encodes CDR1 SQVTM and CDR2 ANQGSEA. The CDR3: CSVETSSVSHEQYF. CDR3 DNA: TGCAGCGTTGAAACGTCGTCCGTGAGTCACGAGCAGTACTTC.

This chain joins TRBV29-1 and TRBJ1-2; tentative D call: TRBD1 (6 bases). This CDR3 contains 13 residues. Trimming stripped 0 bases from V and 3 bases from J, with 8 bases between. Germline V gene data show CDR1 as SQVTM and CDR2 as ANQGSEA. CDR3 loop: CSVEDTGYYGYTF. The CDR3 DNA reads TGCAGCGTTGAAGATACAGGGTACTATGGCTACACCTTC. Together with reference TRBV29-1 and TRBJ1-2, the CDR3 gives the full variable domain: SAVISQKPSRDICQRGTSLTIQCQVDSQVTMMFWYRQQPGQSLTLIATANQGSEATYESGFVIDKFPISRPNLTFSTLTVSNMSPEDSSIYLCSVEDTGYYGYTFGSGTRLTVV.

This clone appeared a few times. For the CDR3, the DNA is TGTGCCAGCAGTCCCTTTAGCGGGACGAACACCGGGGAGCTGTTTTTT. Its protein is CASSPFSGTNTGELFF. J is TRBJ2-2 and V is TRBV6-6, with 8 positions matching TRBD2. Germline V gene sequence: CDR1 MNHNY, CDR2 SVGAGI (reference sequence). V was pared by 5 bases and J by 0 bases, with 5 bases of the junction left unmatched. The CDR3 consists of 16 residues.

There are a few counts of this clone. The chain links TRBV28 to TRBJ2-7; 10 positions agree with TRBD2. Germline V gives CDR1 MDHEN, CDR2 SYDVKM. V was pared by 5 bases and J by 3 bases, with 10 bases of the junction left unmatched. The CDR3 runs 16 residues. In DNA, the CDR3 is TGTGCCAGCAGTCGGGCTAGCGGGAGCTTCCTCTACGAGCAGTACTTC. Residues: CASSRASGSFLYEQYF.

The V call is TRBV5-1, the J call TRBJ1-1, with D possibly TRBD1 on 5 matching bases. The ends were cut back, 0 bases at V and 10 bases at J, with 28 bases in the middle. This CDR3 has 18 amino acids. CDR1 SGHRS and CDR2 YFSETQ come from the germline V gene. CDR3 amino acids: CASSLEVSTRGLGAGAFF. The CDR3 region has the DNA TGCGCCAGCAGCTTGGAGGTCAGCACTAGGGGACTGGGAGCCGGAGCTTTCTTT.

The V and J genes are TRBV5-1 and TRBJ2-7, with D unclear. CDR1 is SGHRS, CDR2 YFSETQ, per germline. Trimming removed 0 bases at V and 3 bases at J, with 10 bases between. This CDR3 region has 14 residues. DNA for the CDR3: TGCGCCAGCAGCTTGGTTGGAGCCCACTACGAGCAGTACTTC. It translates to CASSLVGAHYEQYF.

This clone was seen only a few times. DNA of the CDR3: TGTGCCAGCAGCTCACGGCAGGGGGTCGATGAGCAGTTCTTC. Its translation: CASSSRQGVDEQFF. J is TRBJ2-1 and V is TRBV13; 7 bases are a match to TRBD1. This CDR3 spans 14 amino acids. Germline CDR1 is PRHDT and CDR2 is FYEKMQ (reference sequence). Germline trimming cut 4 bases from V and 8 bases from J; bases unmatched to any gene: 8.

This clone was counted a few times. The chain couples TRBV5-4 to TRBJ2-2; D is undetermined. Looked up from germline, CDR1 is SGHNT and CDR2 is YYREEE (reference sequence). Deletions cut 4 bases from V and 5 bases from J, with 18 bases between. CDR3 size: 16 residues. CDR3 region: CASSLYDKYLTGELFF. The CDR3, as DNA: TGTGCCAGCAGCCTATACGACAAGTACCTAACCGGGGAGCTGTTTTTT. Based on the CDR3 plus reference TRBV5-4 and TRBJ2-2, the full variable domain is ETGVTQSPTHLIKTRGQQVTLRCSSQSGHNTVSWYQQALGQGPQFIFQYYREEENGRGNFPPRFSGLQFPNYSSELNVNALELDDSALYLCASSLYDKYLTGELFFGEGSRLTVL.

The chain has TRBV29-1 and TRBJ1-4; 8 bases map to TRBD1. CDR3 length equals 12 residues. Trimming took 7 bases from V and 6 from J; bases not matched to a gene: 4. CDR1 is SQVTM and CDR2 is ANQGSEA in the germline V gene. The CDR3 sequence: CSAQGVDEKLFF. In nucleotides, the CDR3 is TGCAGCGCACAGGGGGTTGATGAAAAACTGTTTTTT.

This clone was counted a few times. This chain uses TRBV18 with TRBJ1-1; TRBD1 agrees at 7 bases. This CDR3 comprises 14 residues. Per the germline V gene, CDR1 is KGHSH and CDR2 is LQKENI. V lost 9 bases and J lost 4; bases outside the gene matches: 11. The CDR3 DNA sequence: TGTGCCAGTTTGGAGACAGGGTCGGTCACTGAAGCTTTCTTT. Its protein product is CASLETGSVTEAFF.